The text below deals with one T cell receptor beta chain. This specimen belongs to a study of early T cells in non-severe SARS-CoV-2 infection. The V segment lost 5 bases and the J segment 0 bases; nucleotides outside the gene matches: 5. The CDR3 is made up of 15 amino acids. Germline-derived CDR1 and CDR2 are SEHNR and FQNEAQ (reference sequence). One entry per CDR3 protein, called by TCRdb with MiXCR from the 5' RACE reads. The sample lists fewer than 75,000 distinct CDR3 sequences, around 21% occurring once. Sequenced material: whole blood, taken at baseline. The chain combines TRBV7-9 with TRBJ2-3, with 7 bases lining up with TRBD1. The sequence derives from an adult who was a healthcare worker with PCR-confirmed SARS-CoV-2 infection or an uninfected control (not recorded which). The CDR3 nucleotides are TGTGCCAGCAGCCCGACAGGGATGAGCACAGATACGCAGTATTTT. Protein sequence: CASSPTGMSTDTQYF.